This T cell receptor beta chain was identified during a study of shared T cell receptors in the human thymus (dated by TCRdb to the early 2020s). Context from the whole study: The study examined how self-reactive, shared T-cell receptor alpha chains are generated in the human thymus.

The method behind the library was the immunoSEQ multiplex PCR assay. TCRdb provides this immuneACCESS table in a form limited to in-frame rearrangements. Some clones are lacking; in checked studies, under half of them reflect an unresolved V gene, and why the rest are absent is not known. A total of under 700,000 clones appear in this sample, roughly 74% of them only once. The top ten clonotypes cover 0.01% to 0.015% of the sample. A note on this clone: What antigen it recognizes has not been identified. No much larger clonotype is one base removed from it; base qualities were not supplied.

CDR1 GTSNPN and CDR2 SVGIG were looked up in the germline V gene (reference sequence). V trim: 5 bases; J trim: 0 bases; unmatched bases: 7. Measured from the cysteine to the phenylalanine, the CDR3 is 14 residues long. The retained sequence is limited to the CDR3, 42 bases, with the frame set at the first base. This same sample was also part of a study on human thymus T cells. The second study's authors report: Donors were immunologically healthy infants undergoing open corrective cardiac surgery for congenital heart defects in Finland. Thymus tissue was obtained as surgical resects removed during corrective cardiac surgery. V and J gene segment usage appeared biased in both thymic and peripheral blood repertoires. The related research found that thymic TCR repertoires overlapped highly between unrelated individuals. The study described the TCR alpha and beta repertoires in under 10 infant thymus samples and four matching peripheral blood samples. The infant donors were about 6 to 244 days old, and the cohort included a handful of males and two females. Thymocytes were mechanically released from the tissue and were stored as pellets of roughly 10-34 million cells at -70 degrees C. A QIAsymphony instrument was used to extract genomic DNA from frozen cell pellets. Using the immunoSEQ multiplex PCR assay, the TCRB and TCRAD loci were amplified from a standardized quantity of quality-controlled genomic DNA. The amplicons spanned the V(D)J region and were long enough to cover the CDR3 and allow V and J genes to be identified. The commercial immunoSEQ service was used to sequence amplicons on an Illumina platform. Primer bias and sequencing errors were corrected as previously described, and TCRAD and TCRB were defined on the basis of the IMGT database. The repertoires were analysed using immunoSEQ Analyzer 3.0 and VDJTools for basic statistics, V/J segment usage, diversity estimates, rarefaction and pairwise overlap. Chao1, ChaoE, Efron-Thisted, Shannon and inverse Simpson indices were used to estimate diversity, which was also estimated on datasets down-sampled to the smallest sample. For repertoire overlap, CDR3 nucleotide sequence, V gene and J gene had to match strictly, and clustering was done by Jaccard-based multidimensional scaling. On average, thymus samples yielded about 810,000 unique TCRB clonotypes, whereas blood samples yielded some 80,000.

This receptor was obtained from a boy less than two years old with a congenital heart defect. Donor details come from another sample of the same person, matched by shared clones. Sequences were obtained from thymocytes. The sequence joins TRBV30 to TRBJ2-7; 7 central nucleotides agree with TRBD1. The base sequence is TGTGCCTGGGTAAAGGGACAGAACTCCTACGAGCAGTACTTC. Its protein reads: CAWVKGQNSYEQYF.